What follows are 22 T cell receptor beta chains derived from one specimen sequenced in a study of cytomegalovirus exposure and HLA in healthy donors (dated by TCRdb to 2017 to 2019). Libraries were made using the immunoSEQ multiplex PCR assay. For the multiplex PCR, a mixture combining 60 forward primers for TCR Vbeta segments and 13 reverse primers for TCR Jbeta segments was used. What TCRdb holds here is the immuneACCESS table cut down to in-frame rearrangements. Part of the clones is not present; checked against another copy, under half of the missing clones reflect an unresolved V gene, and the others are unexplained. The table kept for this sample lists around 100,000 clones. The ten top clones hold 3% to 3.5% of the sample. The sample comprised PBMCs. These receptors came from a man aged 35 to 55 in good health and CMV-seronegative.

The chain joins TRBV7-8 to TRBJ1-2; no clear D gene. Germline CDR1 SGHVS, CDR2 FQNEAQ. The CDR3 covers 15 residues. With 0 bases removed from V and 0 bases from J, the gap between germline ends came to 8 bases. This chain's CDR3 is CASSLAPVPNYGYTF. As DNA, the CDR3 is TGTGCCAGCAGCTTAGCTCCAGTACCTAACTATGGCTACACCTTC.

The rearrangement links TRBV25-1 to TRBJ2-1; tentatively, D is TRBD1 (5 bases). V lost 6 bases to trimming and J lost 10 bases, with 13 bases between them. CDR1 is MGHDK, CDR2 SYGVNS, per germline. CDR3 length: 12 amino acids. CDR3 sequence: CASSFTGHEQFF. Here the CDR3 DNA reads TGTGCCAGCAGCTTTACAGGACACGAGCAGTTCTTC.

This chain links TRBV6-6 with TRBJ1-4, with TRBD1 as a possible D gene (5 bases). Trimming cost V 2 bases and J 2 bases, with 12 bases left between them. This CDR3 is built from 16 residues. The germline gives CDR1 MNHNY, CDR2 SVGAGI (reference sequence). DNA of the CDR3: TGTGCCAGCAGTTACCCCCAGGGTGGGACTAATGAAAAACTGTTTTTT. As protein: CASSYPQGGTNEKLFF.

The rearrangement uses TRBV19 and TRBJ2-3; 8 nucleotides align to TRBD1. Germline values: CDR1 LNHDA, CDR2 SQIVND (reference sequence). The CDR3 is 13 residues long. Germline trimming cut 6 bases from V and 1 base from J; bases unmatched to any gene: 0. Written as DNA, the CDR3 is TGTGCCAGTAGGACAGGGGGCACAGATACGCAGTATTTT. Translating it yields CASRTGGTDTQYF.

The chain couples TRBV5-1 to TRBJ2-3; tentatively, D is TRBD2 (5 bases). Germline V lookup: CDR1 SGHRS, CDR2 YFSETQ. The CDR3 extends over 19 amino acids. V was clipped by 5 bases and J by 3 bases, with 28 bases between them. The CDR3 DNA follows: TGCGCCAGCAGGACGGGTTCGGGAATCCTCCTGGGTTCAACAGATACGCAGTATTTT. Protein product: CASRTGSGILLGSTDTQYF.

V gene TRBV7-8 combines with J gene TRBJ2-3, with D possibly matching TRBD2 (5 bases). The CDR3 runs to 14 residues. Germline loops: CDR1 SGHVS, CDR2 FQNEAQ. Between the trimmed V and J ends, which lost 5 bases and 2 bases, there was a span of 11 bases. In nucleotides, the CDR3 is TGTGCCAGCAGCGGAAGGACTTCCACAGATACGCAGTATTTT. Encoded protein: CASSGRTSTDTQYF. The full variable domain, with the rest looked up from reference TRBV7-8 and TRBJ2-3, is GAGVSQSPRYKVAKRGQDVALRCDPISGHVSLFWYQQALGQGPEFLTYFQNEAQLDKSGLPSDRFFAERPEGSVSTLKIQRTQQEDSAVYLCASSGRTSTDTQYFGPGTRLTVL.

The chain recombines TRBV9 with TRBJ1-6; possibly TRBD1 for D (5 bases). The CDR3 extends over 12 amino acids. The V gene lost 1 base and the J gene lost 9 bases, with 5 bases spanning the gap. The V gene's germline CDR1 is SGDLS and CDR2 YYNGEE. The CDR3 DNA follows: TGTGCCAGCAGCGTAACAGGTTCACCCCTCCACTTT. This sequence encodes CASSVTGSPLHF.

The gene calls are TRBV7-8 and TRBJ2-3; tentative D call: TRBD2 (6 bases). The V end lost 1 base, the J end lost 2 bases, and 10 bases lay between the germline ends. CDR3 size: 15 residues. In germline, CDR1 is SGHVS, CDR2 FQNEAQ. The CDR3 here is CASSLVAGTTDTQYF. The CDR3 DNA reads as TGTGCCAGCAGCTTAGTTGCGGGAACCACAGATACGCAGTATTTT.

The J gene is TRBJ2-7, the V gene TRBV7-8; possible D gene TRBD2, 8 bases. V was shortened by 5 bases and J by 0 bases, with 23 bases between the two germline ends. The germline gives CDR1 SGHVS, CDR2 FQNEAQ. This CDR3 region has 18 residues. The CDR3 loop reads CASSPGGDRRISSYEQYF. The CDR3 DNA is TGTGCCAGCAGCCCGGGGGGGGACAGACGTATATCCTCCTACGAGCAGTACTTC. The full variable domain, its missing parts supplied by reference TRBV7-8 and TRBJ2-7, is GAGVSQSPRYKVAKRGQDVALRCDPISGHVSLFWYQQALGQGPEFLTYFQNEAQLDKSGLPSDRFFAERPEGSVSTLKIQRTQQEDSAVYLCASSPGGDRRISSYEQYFGPGTRLTVT.

CDR3 in DNA: TGTGCCTGGAGTTACGCCGGGACAGGGAATTCACCCCTCCACTTT. Encoded protein: CAWSYAGTGNSPLHF. The chain combines TRBV30 with TRBJ1-6; TRBD1 matches 9 bases. The J segment lost 7 bases and the V segment lost 2 bases, leaving 6 bases of the junction unmatched. CDR3 length equals 15 residues. Germline V lookup: CDR1 GTSNPN, CDR2 SVGIG (reference sequence).

This chain connects TRBV5-1 to TRBJ1-2; the match to TRBD1 covers 8 bases. The CDR3 is 15 amino acids. V gave up 2 bases and J gave up 2 bases; unmatched junction bases: 5. The germline gives CDR1 SGHRS, CDR2 YFSETQ. DNA of the CDR3: TGCGCCAGCAGCTTAACGGGACAGGCGAACTATGGCTACACCTTC. Residues: CASSLTGQANYGYTF.

The chain links TRBV12-5 to TRBJ2-2; possibly TRBD1 for D (6 bases). Between the trimmed V and J ends, which lost 2 bases and 6 bases, there was a span of 22 bases. From germline, CDR1 is LGHNT and CDR2 FRNRAP. This CDR3 has 18 amino acids. The CDR3 spells CASGLIMGARKGSGELFF. DNA for the CDR3: TGTGCTAGTGGTTTGATCATGGGGGCGAGAAAGGGGTCCGGGGAGCTGTTTTTT.

The chain has TRBV6-5 and TRBJ2-3; no definite D call. With 2 bases removed from V and 0 bases from J, the gap between germline ends came to 6 bases. The CDR3 runs 14 residues. Germline values: CDR1 MNHEY, CDR2 SVGAGI. The CDR3 sequence is CASSYDFSTDTQYF. For the CDR3, the DNA is TGTGCCAGCAGTTACGACTTTAGCACAGATACGCAGTATTTT.

The chain is built from TRBV5-1 and TRBJ1-2; tentative D call: TRBD1 (6 bases). Germline CDR1 is SGHRS and CDR2 is YFSETQ. The CDR3 length is 14 residues. Deletions cut 0 bases from V and 6 bases from J, with 12 bases between. CDR3 in amino acids: CASSLGSGADGYTF. Here the CDR3 DNA reads TGCGCCAGCAGCTTGGGTTCAGGGGCGGATGGCTACACCTTC.

The chain is built from TRBV18 and TRBJ2-2; 8 bases are a match to TRBD1. The junction had 4 bases not matched to a gene; V was cut back by 5 bases and J by 5 bases. The CDR3 sequence is 14 residues long. The V gene's germline CDR1 is KGHSH and CDR2 LQKENI. CDR3 nucleotide sequence: TGTGCCAGCTCAACGGACAGGGCGACCGGGGAGCTGTTTTTT. Protein: CASSTDRATGELFF.

J is TRBJ2-5 and V is TRBV7-2; a possible D gene is TRBD1 (6 bases). The end of the DNA aligns better with TRBJ2-7, so the J call may be wrong. The CDR3 loop spans 16 amino acids. Looked up from germline, CDR1 is SGHTA and CDR2 is FQGNSA. This chain's CDR3 is CASSGQRGISSYEQYF. In DNA, the CDR3 is TGTGCCAGCAGCGGCCAAAGGGGGATCAGCTCCTACGAGCAGTACTTC.

The chain combines TRBV18 with TRBJ1-5; no clear D. CDR3 size: 13 residues. V lost 4 bases to trimming and J lost 7 bases, with 11 bases between them. Germline V gene lookup returns CDR1 KGHSH and CDR2 LQKENI. CDR3 loop: CASSLSTGQPQHF. The CDR3 region has the DNA TGTGCCAGCTCACTCTCGACGGGGCAGCCCCAGCATTTT.

CDR3 in amino acids: CASSSDSPESYNEQFF. As DNA, the CDR3 is TGTGCCAGCAGTTCTGACAGCCCCGAATCTTACAATGAGCAGTTCTTC. The genes are TRBV28 and TRBJ2-1; D perhaps matches TRBD1 (5 bases). Trimming took off 4 bases at V and 4 bases at J, with 17 bases between the two ends. The germline V gene encodes CDR1 MDHEN and CDR2 SYDVKM. The CDR3 is made up of 16 amino acids.

J is TRBJ1-6 and V is TRBV5-5; 9 nucleotides match TRBD1. CDR1 is SGHKS and CDR2 is YYEKEE in the germline V gene (reference sequence). V dropped 3 bases and J dropped 6; count of bases not matched to a gene: 4. The CDR3 is 15 residues long. The CDR3 DNA reads as TGTGCCAGCAGCTCAGGACAGGGGCGTAATTCACCCCTCCACTTT. This codes for CASSSGQGRNSPLHF.

V gene TRBV4-3 combines with J gene TRBJ1-1, with TRBD1 matching over 9 bases. CDR3 length: 15 residues. Germline CDR1 reads LGHNA; CDR2 reads YSLEER. The ends lost 4 bases at V and 6 bases at J; junction bases unmatched: 9. In DNA, the CDR3 is TGCGCCAGCAGCCTGGGACAGGGAGGAGGCTCTGAAGCTTTCTTT. Its protein is CASSLGQGGGSEAFF.

The rearrangement links TRBV10-3 to TRBJ1-1, with D possibly being TRBD1 (5 bases). Trimming pared 8 bases from V and 1 base from J, leaving 14 bases between. CDR3 length: 14 residues. Germline values: CDR1 ENHRY, CDR2 SYGVKD. CDR3 nucleotides: TGTGCCATCCTGCCGGGACTAGGGAACACTGAAGCTTTCTTT. Amino acids: CAILPGLGNTEAFF.

The chain has TRBV5-4 and TRBJ2-5, with D tentatively TRBD2 (7 bases). The CDR3 has 16 amino acids. V was pared by 0 bases and J by 4 bases, with 16 bases between. The germline gives CDR1 SGHNT, CDR2 YYREEE (reference sequence). CDR3 coding DNA: TGTGCCAGCAGCTTGGGTAGAGGGGGGGCCTCAGAGACCCAGTACTTC. The encoded protein is CASSLGRGGASETQYF. The variable domain in full, with the rest retrieved from reference TRBV5-4 and TRBJ2-5, is ETGVTQSPTHLIKTRGQQVTLRCSSQSGHNTVSWYQQALGQGPQFIFQYYREEENGRGNFPPRFSGLQFPNYSSELNVNALELDDSALYLCASSLGRGGASETQYFGPGTRLLVL.